These 10 T cell receptor beta chains came from one sample sequenced in a study of patients and donors after allogeneic stem cell transplantation. TCRdb reprocessed the RT-PCR reads with MiXCR, giving one entry per CDR3 protein. The sample yields nearly 20,000 distinct CDR3 sequences, about 5% seen once. Sequencing input: blood, either unsorted or a sorted T cell fraction (not recorded which). The receptors were gathered from a human donor who was either an allogeneic HSCT recipient or a stem cell or donor lymphocyte infusion donor (not recorded which). It is not recorded whose cells these are; they may come from a transplant donor.

The table lists this clonotype with many counts. V usage is TRBV7-9 and J usage is TRBJ1-4; D perhaps matches TRBD1 (6 bases). Per germline, CDR1 SEHNR and CDR2 FQNEAQ (reference sequence). Trimming removed 5 bases at V and 2 bases at J, with 15 bases between. CDR3 size: 16 residues. Here the CDR3 reads CASSLGAGVTNEKLFF. As DNA, the CDR3 is TGTGCCAGCAGCCTCGGGGCAGGGGTTACTAATGAAAAACTGTTTTTT.

This clonotype was seen repeatedly, ten times or more. The V and J genes are TRBV7-9 and TRBJ1-4; the match to TRBD1 covers 7 bases. The germline V gene has CDR1 SEHNR and CDR2 FQNEAQ (reference sequence). There are 16 residues in the CDR3. V lost 5 bases and J lost 1; bases outside the gene matches: 7. The CDR3: CASSETGAVTNEKLFF. CDR3 in DNA: TGTGCCAGCAGCGAAACAGGGGCTGTAACTAATGAAAAACTGTTTTTT.

The CDR3 region has the DNA TGTGCCAGCAGTGAAGGGCTGAGTACAACCCTATCCCAGTACTTC. As protein: CASSEGLSTTLSQYF. V and J are TRBV6-1 and TRBJ2-5; D gene uncertain. From germline, CDR1 is MNHNS and CDR2 SASEGT. Trimming took 1 base from V and 9 from J, leaving 18 bases between them. CDR3 length: 15 amino acids.

This clonotype was counted ten times or more. The chain uses TRBV24-1 and TRBJ1-2; TRBD1 is a possible D gene (5 bases). Trimming removed 0 bases at V and 5 bases at J, with 6 bases between. Germline lookup yields CDR1 KGHDR and CDR2 SFDVKD. The CDR3 spans 13 residues. As DNA, the CDR3 is TGTGCCACCAGTGATTTGCAGGGTTATGGCTACACCTTC. Translated, it gives CATSDLQGYGYTF.

This sequence joins TRBV10-3 and TRBJ1-5, with D uncertain. Germline V gene lookup returns CDR1 ENHRY and CDR2 SYGVKD. With 7 bases removed from V and 4 bases from J, the gap between germline ends came to 11 bases. The length of the CDR3 is 13 residues. CDR3 amino acids: CAITPAANQPQHF. Here the CDR3 DNA reads TGTGCCATCACCCCAGCCGCGAATCAGCCCCAGCATTTT.

The gene calls are TRBV18 and TRBJ2-1, with 8 bases matching TRBD2. The CDR3 spans 15 residues. V trimming: 6 bases; J trimming: 6 bases; junction bases outside the gene matches: 10. Per the germline V gene, CDR1 is KGHSH and CDR2 is LQKENI. The CDR3 spells CASSPGTSPANEQFF. In DNA form, the CDR3 reads TGTGCCAGCTCCCCCGGGACTAGTCCCGCCAATGAGCAGTTCTTC.

This clonotype was seen ten or more times. The genes are TRBV29-1 and TRBJ1-2; the match to TRBD1 covers 9 bases. The junction had 14 bases not matched to a gene; V was cut back by 6 bases and J by 12 bases. The CDR3 is made up of 13 amino acids. Germline CDR1 reads SQVTM; CDR2 reads ANQGSEA. The DNA for the CDR3 is TGCAGCGTCCTGACAGGGGGTATTCTAGAGGACACCTTC. Residues: CSVLTGGILEDTF.

This clonotype showed up many times. The chain couples TRBV12-3 or TRBV12-4 to TRBJ1-1, with D unresolved. V was shortened by 5 bases and J by 0 bases, with 16 bases between the two germline ends. This CDR3 is 16 amino acids long. CDR3 DNA sequence: TGTGCCAGCAGTCCCAGTCTCGTGCTCATGAACACTGAAGCTTTCTTT. Protein product: CASSPSLVLMNTEAFF.

This clonotype was observed many times. V and J are TRBV4-2 and TRBJ1-5, with D maybe TRBD1 (6 bases). Germline loops: CDR1 LGHNA, CDR2 YNFKEQ. Trimming shortened V by 0 bases and J by 3 bases, and 9 bases separated the two germline ends. The CDR3 spans 15 residues. The CDR3 protein is CASSQDGTPNQPQHF. CDR3 nucleotide sequence: TGTGCCAGCAGCCAAGACGGGACACCCAATCAGCCCCAGCATTTT.

The chain couples TRBV28 to TRBJ1-5; weak D call: TRBD1 (5 bases). V lost 6 bases and J lost 6, with 15 bases in between. The CDR3 loop spans 14 amino acids. The germline gives CDR1 MDHEN, CDR2 SYDVKM. CDR3 bases: TGTGCCAGCAGAAATGACAGAAGGAGTCAGCCCCAGCATTTT. This sequence encodes CASRNDRRSQPQHF.